This TCR beta chain was identified in a study of cytomegalovirus exposure and HLA in healthy donors. The V segment lost 4 bases and the J segment 2 bases; nucleotides outside the gene matches: 10. The CDR3 has 17 residues. Germline V gives CDR1 SEHNR, CDR2 FQNEAQ (reference sequence). This clone was seen a few times. The study ran its PCR with 60 Vbeta and 13 Jbeta primers. Libraries were prepared by immunoSEQ multiplex PCR; TCRdb keeps only in-frame clonotypes and omits some of them. The table records 110,000 or so clones, about 15% of them present only once. The clonotype originates from a female donor in good health and CMV-seronegative. V usage is TRBV7-9 and J usage is TRBJ1-3; 8 nucleotides line up with TRBD1. The sequencing input was PBMCs. The CDR3 loop reads CASSSSRGTGAGNTIYF. The CDR3 bases are TGTGCCAGCAGCTCCTCCCGCGGGACAGGCGCTGGAAACACCATATATTTT.